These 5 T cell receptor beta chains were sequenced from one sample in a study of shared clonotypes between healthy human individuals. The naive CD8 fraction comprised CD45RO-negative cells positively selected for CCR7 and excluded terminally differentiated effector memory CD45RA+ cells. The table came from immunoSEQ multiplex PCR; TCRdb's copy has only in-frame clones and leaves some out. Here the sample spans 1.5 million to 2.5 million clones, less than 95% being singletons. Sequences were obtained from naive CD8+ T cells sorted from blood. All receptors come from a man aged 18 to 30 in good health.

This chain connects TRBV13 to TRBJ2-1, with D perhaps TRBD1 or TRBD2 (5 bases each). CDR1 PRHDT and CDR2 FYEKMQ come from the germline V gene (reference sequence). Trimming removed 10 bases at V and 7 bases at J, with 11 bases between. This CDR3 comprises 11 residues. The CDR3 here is CATERGNEQFF. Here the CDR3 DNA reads TGTGCCACGGAGAGGGGAAATGAGCAGTTCTTC.

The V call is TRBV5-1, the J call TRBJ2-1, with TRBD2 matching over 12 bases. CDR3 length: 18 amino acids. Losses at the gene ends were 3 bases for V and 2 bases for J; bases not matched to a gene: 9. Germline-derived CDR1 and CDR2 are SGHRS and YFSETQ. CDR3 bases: TGCGCCAGCAGCTGGCTAGCGGGAGGGCCCTCAACCTACAATGAGCAGTTCTTC. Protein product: CASSWLAGGPSTYNEQFF. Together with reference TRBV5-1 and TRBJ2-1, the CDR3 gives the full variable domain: KAGVTQTPRYLIKTRGQQVTLSCSPISGHRSVSWYQQTPGQGLQFLFEYFSETQRNKGNFPGRFSGRQFSNSRSEMNVSTLELGDSALYLCASSWLAGGPSTYNEQFFGPGTRLTVL.

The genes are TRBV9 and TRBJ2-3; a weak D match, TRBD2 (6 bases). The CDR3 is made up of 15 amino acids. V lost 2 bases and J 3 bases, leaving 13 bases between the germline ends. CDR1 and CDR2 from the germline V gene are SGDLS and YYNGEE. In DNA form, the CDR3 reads TGTGCCAGCAGCGTGGGGACTGACTTTACAGATACGCAGTATTTT. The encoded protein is CASSVGTDFTDTQYF.

This chain's CDR3 is CASSLDGHNEQFF. DNA for the CDR3: TGTGCCAGCAGCTTGGACGGTCACAATGAGCAGTTCTTC. The rearrangement uses TRBV7-2 and TRBJ2-1; no clear D. This CDR3 has 13 amino acids. V was shortened by 3 bases and J by 5 bases, with 8 bases between the two germline ends. Per the germline V gene, CDR1 is SGHTA and CDR2 is FQGNSA.

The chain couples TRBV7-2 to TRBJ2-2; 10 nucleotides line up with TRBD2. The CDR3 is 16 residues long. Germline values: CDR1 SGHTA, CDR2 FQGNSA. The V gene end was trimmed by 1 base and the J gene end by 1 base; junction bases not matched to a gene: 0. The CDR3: CASSLVAGGNTGELFF. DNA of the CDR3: TGTGCCAGCAGCTTAGTAGCGGGAGGGAACACCGGGGAGCTGTTTTTT.